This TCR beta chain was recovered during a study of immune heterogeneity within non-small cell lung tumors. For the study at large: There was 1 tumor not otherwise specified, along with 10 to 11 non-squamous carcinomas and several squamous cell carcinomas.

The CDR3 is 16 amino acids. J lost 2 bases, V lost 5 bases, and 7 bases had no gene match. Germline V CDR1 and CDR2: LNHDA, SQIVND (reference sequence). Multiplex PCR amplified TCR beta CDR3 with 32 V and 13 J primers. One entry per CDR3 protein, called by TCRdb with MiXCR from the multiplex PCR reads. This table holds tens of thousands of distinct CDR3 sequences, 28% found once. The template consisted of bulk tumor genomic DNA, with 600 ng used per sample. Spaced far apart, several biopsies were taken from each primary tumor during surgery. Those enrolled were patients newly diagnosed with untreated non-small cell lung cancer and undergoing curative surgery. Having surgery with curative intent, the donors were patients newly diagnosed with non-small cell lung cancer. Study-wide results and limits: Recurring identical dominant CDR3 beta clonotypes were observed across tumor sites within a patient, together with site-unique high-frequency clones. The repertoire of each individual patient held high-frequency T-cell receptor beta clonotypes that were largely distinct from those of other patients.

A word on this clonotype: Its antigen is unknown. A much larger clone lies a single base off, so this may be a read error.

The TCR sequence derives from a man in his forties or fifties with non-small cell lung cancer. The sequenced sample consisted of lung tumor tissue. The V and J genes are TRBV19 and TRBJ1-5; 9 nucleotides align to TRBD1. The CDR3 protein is CASSPGTGSCNQPQHF. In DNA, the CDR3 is TGTGCCAGTAGTCCAGGGACAGGGTCCTGCAATCAGCCCCAGCATTTT.